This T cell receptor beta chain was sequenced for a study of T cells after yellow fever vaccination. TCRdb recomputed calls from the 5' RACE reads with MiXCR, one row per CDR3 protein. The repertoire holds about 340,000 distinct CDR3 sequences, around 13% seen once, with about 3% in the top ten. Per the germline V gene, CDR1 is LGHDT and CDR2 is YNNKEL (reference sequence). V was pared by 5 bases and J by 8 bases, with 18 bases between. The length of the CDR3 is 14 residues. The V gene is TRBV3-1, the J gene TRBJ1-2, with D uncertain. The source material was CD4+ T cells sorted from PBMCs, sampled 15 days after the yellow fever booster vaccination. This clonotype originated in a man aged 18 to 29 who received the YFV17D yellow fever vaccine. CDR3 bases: TGTGCCAGCAGCGATCGCGGTCGGGAGAAGGGCTACACCTTC. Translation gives CASSDRGREKGYTF.